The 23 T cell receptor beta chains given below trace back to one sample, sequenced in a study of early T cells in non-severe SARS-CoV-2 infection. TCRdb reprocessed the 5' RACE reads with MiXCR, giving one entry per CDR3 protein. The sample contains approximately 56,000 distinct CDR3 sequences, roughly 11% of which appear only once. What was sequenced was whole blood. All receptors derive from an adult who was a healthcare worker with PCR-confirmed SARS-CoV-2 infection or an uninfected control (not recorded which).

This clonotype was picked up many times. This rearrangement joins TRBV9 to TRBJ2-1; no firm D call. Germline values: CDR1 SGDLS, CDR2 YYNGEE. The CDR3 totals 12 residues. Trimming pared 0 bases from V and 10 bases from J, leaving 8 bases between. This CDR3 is CASSVGHEEQFF. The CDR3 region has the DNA TGTGCCAGCAGCGTAGGTCACGAAGAGCAGTTCTTC.

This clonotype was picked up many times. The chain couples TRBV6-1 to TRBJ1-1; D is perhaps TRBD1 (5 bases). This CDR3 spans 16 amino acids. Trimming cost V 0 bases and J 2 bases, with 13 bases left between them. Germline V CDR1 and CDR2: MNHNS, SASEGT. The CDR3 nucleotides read TGTGCCAGCAGTGAAGCCATGGGGCAGGGTAACACTGAAGCTTTCTTT. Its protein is CASSEAMGQGNTEAFF.

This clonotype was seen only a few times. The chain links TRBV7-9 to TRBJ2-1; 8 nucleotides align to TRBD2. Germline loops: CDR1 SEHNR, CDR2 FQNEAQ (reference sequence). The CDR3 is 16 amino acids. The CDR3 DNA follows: TGTGCAGTAGCGGGACGTACCTACCCACCTTACAATGAGCAGTTCTTC. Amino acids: CAVAGRTYPPYNEQFF.

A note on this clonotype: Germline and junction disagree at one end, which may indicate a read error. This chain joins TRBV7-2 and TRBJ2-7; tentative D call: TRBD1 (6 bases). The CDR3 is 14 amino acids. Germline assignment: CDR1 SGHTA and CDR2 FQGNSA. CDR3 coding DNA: TGTGCTAGCAGCGAATACCCGAACAGGGACGAGCAGTACTTC. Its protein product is CASSEYPNRDEQYF.

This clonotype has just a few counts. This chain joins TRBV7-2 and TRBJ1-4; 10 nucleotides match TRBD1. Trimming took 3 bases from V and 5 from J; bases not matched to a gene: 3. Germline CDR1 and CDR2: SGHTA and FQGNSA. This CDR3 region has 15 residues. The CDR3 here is CASSFTGQGNEKLFF. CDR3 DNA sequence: TGTGCCAGCAGCTTTACGGGACAGGGGAATGAAAAACTGTTTTTT.

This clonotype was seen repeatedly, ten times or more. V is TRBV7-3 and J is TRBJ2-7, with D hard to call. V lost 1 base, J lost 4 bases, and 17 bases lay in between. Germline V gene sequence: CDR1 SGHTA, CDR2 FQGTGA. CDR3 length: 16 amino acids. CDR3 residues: CASSLNRASQSYEQYF. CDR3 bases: TGTGCCAGCAGCTTAAATCGGGCCTCACAATCTTACGAGCAGTACTTC.

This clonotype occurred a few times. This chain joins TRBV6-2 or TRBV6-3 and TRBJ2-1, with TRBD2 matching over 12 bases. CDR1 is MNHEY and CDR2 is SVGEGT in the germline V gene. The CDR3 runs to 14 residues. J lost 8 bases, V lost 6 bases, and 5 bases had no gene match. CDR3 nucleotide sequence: TGTGCCAGCAGGACTAGCGGGGGTGGGCATGAGCAGTTCTTC. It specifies CASRTSGGGHEQFF.

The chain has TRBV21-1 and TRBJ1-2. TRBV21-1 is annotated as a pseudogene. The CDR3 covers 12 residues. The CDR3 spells CASKDGNYGYTF. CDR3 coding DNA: TGTGCCAGCAAGGACGGAAACTATGGCTACACCTTC.

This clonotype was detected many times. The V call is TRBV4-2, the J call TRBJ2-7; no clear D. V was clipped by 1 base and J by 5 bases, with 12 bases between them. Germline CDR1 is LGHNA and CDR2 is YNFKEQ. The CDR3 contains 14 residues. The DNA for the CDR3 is TGTGCCAGCAGCCAAGGGCCGTTTACCCACGAGCAGTACTTC. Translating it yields CASSQGPFTHEQYF.

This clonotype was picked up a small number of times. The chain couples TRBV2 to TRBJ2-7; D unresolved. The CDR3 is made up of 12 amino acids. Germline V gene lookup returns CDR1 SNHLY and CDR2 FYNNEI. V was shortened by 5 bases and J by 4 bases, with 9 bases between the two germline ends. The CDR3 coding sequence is TGTGCCAGCAGTCTACAGACATACGAGCAGTACTTC. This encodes CASSLQTYEQYF.

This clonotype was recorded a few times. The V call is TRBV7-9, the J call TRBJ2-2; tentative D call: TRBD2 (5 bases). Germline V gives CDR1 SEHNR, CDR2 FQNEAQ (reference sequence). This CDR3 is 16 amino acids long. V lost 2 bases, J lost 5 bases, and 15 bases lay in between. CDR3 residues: CASSLFPGSRTGELFF. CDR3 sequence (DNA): TGTGCCAGCAGCTTATTCCCGGGATCGAGGACCGGGGAGCTGTTTTTT.

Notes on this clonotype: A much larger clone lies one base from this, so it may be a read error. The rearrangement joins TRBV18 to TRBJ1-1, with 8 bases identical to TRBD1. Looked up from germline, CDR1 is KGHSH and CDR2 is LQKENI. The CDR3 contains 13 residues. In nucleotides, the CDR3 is TGTGCCAGCCGGACAGGGCAGGGAACTGTAGCTTTCTTT. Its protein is CASRTGQGTVAFF.

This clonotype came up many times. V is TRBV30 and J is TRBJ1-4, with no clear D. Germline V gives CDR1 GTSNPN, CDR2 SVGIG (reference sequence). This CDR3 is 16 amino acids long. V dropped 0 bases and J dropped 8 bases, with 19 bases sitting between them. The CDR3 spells CAWSVTGSGGREKLFF. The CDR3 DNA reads TGTGCCTGGAGTGTAACGGGATCGGGAGGAAGGGAAAAACTGTTTTTT.

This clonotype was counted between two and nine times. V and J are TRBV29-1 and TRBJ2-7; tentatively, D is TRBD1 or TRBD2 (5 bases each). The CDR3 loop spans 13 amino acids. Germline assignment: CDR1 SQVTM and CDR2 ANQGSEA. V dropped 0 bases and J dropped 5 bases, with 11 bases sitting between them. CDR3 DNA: TGCAGCGTTGAAGATCAAGGGACCCACGAGCAGTACTTC. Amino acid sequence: CSVEDQGTHEQYF.

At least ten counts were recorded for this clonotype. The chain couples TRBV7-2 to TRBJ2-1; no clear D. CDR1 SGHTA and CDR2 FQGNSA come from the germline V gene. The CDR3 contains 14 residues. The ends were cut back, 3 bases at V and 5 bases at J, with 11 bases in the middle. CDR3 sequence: CASSFGSLNNEQFF. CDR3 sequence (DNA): TGTGCCAGCAGCTTTGGCTCCTTGAACAATGAGCAGTTCTTC.

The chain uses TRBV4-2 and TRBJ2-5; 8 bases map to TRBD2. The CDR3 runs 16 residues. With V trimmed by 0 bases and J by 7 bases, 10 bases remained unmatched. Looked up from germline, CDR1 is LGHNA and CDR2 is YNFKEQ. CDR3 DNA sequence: TGTGCCAGCAGCCAAGAGTGGACGGGGGGGCTCGGGACCCAGTACTTC. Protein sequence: CASSQEWTGGLGTQYF.

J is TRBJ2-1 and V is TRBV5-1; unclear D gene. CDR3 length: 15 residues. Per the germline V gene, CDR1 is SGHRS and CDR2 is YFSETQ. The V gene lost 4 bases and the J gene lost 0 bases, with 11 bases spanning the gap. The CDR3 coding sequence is TGCGCCAGCAGCCAGGACGGTAGCTCCTACAATGAGCAGTTCTTC. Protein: CASSQDGSSYNEQFF.

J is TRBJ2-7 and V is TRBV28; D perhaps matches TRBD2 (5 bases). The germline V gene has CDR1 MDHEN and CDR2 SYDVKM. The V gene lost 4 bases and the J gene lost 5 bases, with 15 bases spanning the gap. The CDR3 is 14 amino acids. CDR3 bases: TGTGCCAGCAGTTCTCTGACGGGAAAAGACGAGCAGTACTTC. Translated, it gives CASSSLTGKDEQYF.

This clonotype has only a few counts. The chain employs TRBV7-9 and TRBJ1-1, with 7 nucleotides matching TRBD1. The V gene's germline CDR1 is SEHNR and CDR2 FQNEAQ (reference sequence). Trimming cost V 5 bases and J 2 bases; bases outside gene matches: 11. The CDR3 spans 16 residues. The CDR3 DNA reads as TGTGCCAGCAGCCCGAAGGGGGCAGGGATTAACACTGAAGCTTTCTTT. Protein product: CASSPKGAGINTEAFF.

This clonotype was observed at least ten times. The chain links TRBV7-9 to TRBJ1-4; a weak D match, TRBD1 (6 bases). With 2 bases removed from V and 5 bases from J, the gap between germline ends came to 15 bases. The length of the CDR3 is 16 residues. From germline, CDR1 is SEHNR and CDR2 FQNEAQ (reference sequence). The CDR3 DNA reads TGTGCCAGCAGCTTAAGGGCGACAGGAACGAATGAAAAACTGTTTTTT. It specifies CASSLRATGTNEKLFF.

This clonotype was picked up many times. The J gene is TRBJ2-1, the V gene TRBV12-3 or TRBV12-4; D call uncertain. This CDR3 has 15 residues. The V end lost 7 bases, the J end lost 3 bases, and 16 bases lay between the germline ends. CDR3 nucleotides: TGTGCCAGCACCCGACCGAGCCAACACTACAATGAGCAGTTCTTC. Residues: CASTRPSQHYNEQFF.

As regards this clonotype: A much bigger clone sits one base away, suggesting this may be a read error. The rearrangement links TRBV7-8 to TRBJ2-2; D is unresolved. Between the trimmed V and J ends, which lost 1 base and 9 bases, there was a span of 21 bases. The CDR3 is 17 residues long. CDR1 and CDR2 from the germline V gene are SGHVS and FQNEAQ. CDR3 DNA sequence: TGTGCCAGCAGCTTAGATCCAGTAGAGACGTTAGACAGGGAGCTGTTTTTT. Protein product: CASSLDPVETLDRELFF.

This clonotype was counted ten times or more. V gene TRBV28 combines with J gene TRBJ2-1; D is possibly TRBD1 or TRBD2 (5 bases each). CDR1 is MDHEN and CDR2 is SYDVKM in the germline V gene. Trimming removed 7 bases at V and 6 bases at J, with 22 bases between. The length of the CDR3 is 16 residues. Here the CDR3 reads CASTPSMGVGPNEQFF. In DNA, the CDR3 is TGTGCCAGCACCCCCTCGATGGGGGTTGGCCCCAATGAGCAGTTCTTC.